This T cell receptor (beta chain) was identified during a study of blood T cell repertoires in COVID-19. Whole-study context: COVID-19 samples collected from the United States, Italy and Spain covered acute and convalescent phases. PBMCs, B-cell-depleted T cells, or T cells were the source of the cDNA or gDNA that made up the material.

Authors' methods: Using reference gene primer amplification, nucleated cell counts were estimated. Method: immunoSEQ multiplex PCR; TCRdb's copy keeps in-frame clones and lacks some. The V and J calls and the clone size are those of that table, but D and trimming were determined from the DNA. The sample carries over 200,000 clones, around 89% recorded once. Patients of the Seattle cohort, enrolled during active infection, were followed longitudinally. Trimming took 3 bases from V and 2 from J, leaving 5 bases between them. The CDR3 is 12 amino acids. CDR1 SGDLS and CDR2 YYNGEE come from the germline V gene.

This receptor was obtained from a man under 40 with COVID-19, enrolled during active disease. The chain employs TRBV9 and TRBJ1-1; D unresolved. The sequencing sample was made of peripheral blood. CDR3 protein: CASSASNTEAFF. CDR3 bases: TGTGCCAGCAGCGCGAGCAACACTGAAGCTTTCTTT.